A single sample gave rise to the 26 T cell receptor beta chains below, sequenced in a study of OX40 agonist ivuxolimab in advanced cancers. Libraries were prepared by immunoSEQ multiplex PCR; TCRdb keeps only in-frame clonotypes and omits some of them. Among roughly 75,000 clones listed, about 89% were seen once. Specimen: CD4+ or CD8+ T cells sorted from blood, collected in a trial of the OX40 agonist ivuxolimab. The source of these receptors is an adult with an advanced solid tumor such as melanoma, head and neck, liver or kidney cancer.

The chain employs TRBV7-8 and TRBJ2-2; tentatively, D is TRBD1 or TRBD2 (5 bases each). V dropped 2 bases and J dropped 2 bases, with 9 bases sitting between them. Looked up from germline, CDR1 is SGHVS and CDR2 is FQNEAQ. CDR3 length equals 15 residues. CDR3 bases: TGTGCCAGCAGCTTACGGGGACCCAACACCGGGGAGCTGTTTTTT. As protein: CASSLRGPNTGELFF.

The chain joins TRBV19 to TRBJ2-2; 10 nucleotides line up with TRBD2. Germline V gives CDR1 LNHDA, CDR2 SQIVND (reference sequence). The CDR3 loop spans 17 amino acids. V lost 3 bases and J lost 3; bases outside the gene matches: 7. For the CDR3, the DNA is TGTGCCAGTAGTATTCTAGCGGGAGAGGGTGACACCGGGGAGCTGTTTTTT. Translated, it gives CASSILAGEGDTGELFF.

This clone was recorded only once. One junction end does not reproduce the germline sequence, and a read error may be involved. The V call is TRBV19, the J call TRBJ1-2; 7 nucleotides match TRBD1. The germline V gene has CDR1 LNHDA and CDR2 SQIVND (reference sequence). The CDR3 extends over 10 amino acids. As DNA, the CDR3 is TGTGCCAGTAGTGGTTACGGGACAGTATTC. It encodes CASSGYGTVF.

The chain combines TRBV6-8 with TRBJ2-1; D is possibly TRBD1 (6 bases). Trimming removed 11 bases from V and 0 bases from J, with 20 bases in between. CDR3 length equals 16 residues. CDR1 is MNHGY and CDR2 is SAAAGT in the germline V gene. The CDR3 nucleotides are TGTGCCGGACCTGGACAGCCTAAAAGCTCCTACAATGAGCAGTTCTTC. This encodes CAGPGQPKSSYNEQFF.

V is TRBV11-2 and J is TRBJ2-3, with a possible D match to TRBD1 (6 bases). The CDR3 runs 15 residues. Germline V lookup: CDR1 SGHAT, CDR2 FQNNGV. Trimming took off 1 base at V and 0 bases at J, with 8 bases between the two ends. The CDR3 reads CASSLGQASTDTQYF. Here the CDR3 DNA reads TGTGCCAGCAGCTTAGGACAGGCAAGCACAGATACGCAGTATTTT.

The chain uses TRBV19 and TRBJ2-7, with 8 bases lining up with TRBD1. This CDR3 is 15 amino acids long. Losses at the gene ends were 4 bases for V and 0 bases for J; bases not matched to a gene: 5. Germline loops: CDR1 LNHDA, CDR2 SQIVND (reference sequence). In DNA form, the CDR3 reads TGTGCCAGTAGTAGACGGACAGGGAGCTCCTACGAGCAGTACTTC. This translates into CASSRRTGSSYEQYF.

The table lists this clone with a count of one. V is TRBV7-9 and J is TRBJ2-3; 9 bases are a match to TRBD2. The CDR3 has 16 residues. Germline-derived CDR1 and CDR2 are SEHNR and FQNEAQ (reference sequence). V shed 5 bases, J shed 5 bases, and the junction held 11 bases outside the gene matches. The CDR3 bases are TGTGCCAGCAGCCCGCCACTAGCGGGCGGGGGAGATACGCAGTATTTT. Translated, it gives CASSPPLAGGGDTQYF.

This chain connects TRBV6-5 to TRBJ1-1; the D gene is possibly TRBD1 (5 bases). CDR3 length: 11 amino acids. Trimming stripped 7 bases from V and 10 bases from J, with 13 bases between. Per germline, CDR1 MNHEY and CDR2 SVGAGI. For the CDR3, the DNA is TGTGCCAGCACAGGGATCAGTGGAGCTTTCTTT. It specifies CASTGISGAFF.

This chain links TRBV10-3 with TRBJ1-3, with D hard to call. Germline CDR1 ENHRY, CDR2 SYGVKD. Trimming shortened V by 2 bases and J by 0 bases, and 5 bases separated the two germline ends. This CDR3 is 14 amino acids long. CDR3 sequence: CAISEGSSGNTIYF. The CDR3 DNA is TGTGCCATCAGTGAGGGGTCCTCTGGAAACACCATATATTTT.

This clone has only one observation. The chain employs TRBV18 and TRBJ2-5; D is perhaps TRBD1 (7 bases). V gave up 3 bases and J gave up 5 bases, with 19 bases separating them. The germline gives CDR1 KGHSH, CDR2 LQKENI. CDR3 length: 16 amino acids. The CDR3 here is CASSPTRQGGGETQYF. The DNA for the CDR3 is TGTGCCAGCTCACCTACCCGACAGGGAGGTGGGGAGACCCAGTACTTC.

This rearrangement joins TRBV11-1 to TRBJ1-4, with TRBD1 matching 10 bases. This CDR3 contains 15 residues. J was trimmed by 8 bases and V by 3 bases; bases with no gene match: 6. Germline CDR1 is SGHAT and CDR2 is FQDESV (reference sequence). The CDR3 protein is CASSFSGTGDEKLFF. CDR3 DNA: TGTGCCAGCAGCTTTTCCGGGACAGGGGACGAAAAACTGTTTTTT.

This rearrangement joins TRBV29-1 to TRBJ2-3, with 9 bases identical to TRBD1. V shed 4 bases and J 4 bases; nucleotides not matched to a gene: 3. Germline V gene sequence: CDR1 SQVTM, CDR2 ANQGSEA. This CDR3 has 13 residues. The CDR3 loop reads CSVARTGADTQYF. The CDR3 DNA follows: TGCAGCGTTGCCCGGACAGGGGCAGATACGCAGTATTTT.

This clone occurred once. The chain carries TRBV9 and TRBJ2-7; TRBD2 aligns across 11 bases. The CDR3 extends over 19 amino acids. V gave up 0 bases and J gave up 0 bases; unmatched junction bases: 11. The germline CDR1 and CDR2 sequences are SGDLS and YYNGEE. CDR3 coding DNA: TGTGCCAGCAGCGTAGGAATCCCTAGCGGGGGGCCGAGCTCCTACGAGCAGTACTTC. Amino acid sequence: CASSVGIPSGGPSSYEQYF.

This clone came up once. The chain combines TRBV6-5 with TRBJ1-1; 7 bases line up with TRBD1. V lost 5 bases, J lost 2 bases, and 2 bases stayed unmatched. CDR3 length: 13 amino acids. CDR1 and CDR2 (germline): MNHEY, SVGAGI. The CDR3 spells CASSGDSNTEAFF. The CDR3 coding sequence is TGTGCCAGCAGTGGGGACAGTAACACTGAAGCTTTCTTT.

The chain has TRBV5-1 and TRBJ1-2; TRBD1 matches 11 bases. CDR3 length: 15 amino acids. V dropped 2 bases and J dropped 3; count of bases not matched to a gene: 3. Germline CDR1 reads SGHRS; CDR2 reads YFSETQ. The CDR3 nucleotides read TGCGCCAGCAGCTTCGGGACAGGGGGAGACTATGGCTACACCTTC. It specifies CASSFGTGGDYGYTF. The complete variable domain, with remaining parts taken from reference TRBV5-1 and TRBJ1-2, reads KAGVTQTPRYLIKTRGQQVTLSCSPISGHRSVSWYQQTPGQGLQFLFEYFSETQRNKGNFPGRFSGRQFSNSRSEMNVSTLELGDSALYLCASSFGTGGDYGYTFGSGTRLTVV.

The chain couples TRBV6-6 to TRBJ1-5; D gene ambiguous. The V gene lost 7 bases and the J gene lost 0 bases, with 13 bases spanning the gap. From germline, CDR1 is MNHNY and CDR2 SVGAGI (reference sequence). CDR3 length: 15 amino acids. The CDR3 bases are TGTGCCAGCACCCTCGGGCGGGCTAGCAATCAGCCCCAGCATTTT. Translated, it gives CASTLGRASNQPQHF.

This clone was observed a handful of times. The V gene is TRBV19, the J gene TRBJ1-5; D perhaps matches TRBD1 (6 bases). V shed 3 bases and J shed 2 bases, with 14 bases lying between them. The CDR3 has 16 residues. The germline gives CDR1 LNHDA, CDR2 SQIVND (reference sequence). CDR3 sequence: CASSMIRGRGNQPQHF. The CDR3 DNA reads as TGTGCCAGTAGTATGATCAGGGGCCGTGGCAATCAGCCCCAGCATTTT. Full variable domain (missing parts from reference TRBV19 and TRBJ1-5): DGGITQSPKYLFRKEGQNVTLSCEQNLNHDAMYWYRQDPGQGLRLIYYSQIVNDFQKGDIAEGYSVSREKKESFPLTVTSAQKNPTAFYLCASSMIRGRGNQPQHFGDGTRLSIL.

The chain employs TRBV30 and TRBJ1-3; D call uncertain. Germline CDR1 is GTSNPN and CDR2 is SVGIG (reference sequence). The V end lost 2 bases, the J end lost 5 bases, and 7 bases lay between the germline ends. This CDR3 has 12 amino acids. CDR3 nucleotide sequence: TGTGCCTGGAGTAGCGGGCGAAACACCATATATTTT. As protein: CAWSSGRNTIYF.

V gene TRBV10-2 combines with J gene TRBJ2-1, with 10 bases lining up with TRBD2. The V gene's germline CDR1 is WSHSY and CDR2 SAAADI. J lost 3 bases, V lost 6 bases, and 2 bases had no gene match. This CDR3 has 14 amino acids. The CDR3 loop reads CASRLAGGYNEQFF. The CDR3 bases are TGCGCCAGCAGATTAGCGGGAGGCTACAATGAGCAGTTCTTC.

Only one count was recorded for this clone. This chain links TRBV5-8 with TRBJ1-4; D gene uncertain. Trimming shortened V by 4 bases and J by 7 bases, and 20 bases separated the two germline ends. The CDR3 has 16 amino acids. Germline V gene sequence: CDR1 SGHTS, CDR2 YDEGEE. The CDR3: CASSPGGSIPGEKLFF. CDR3 coding DNA: TGTGCCAGCAGCCCGGGAGGATCTATACCGGGTGAAAAACTGTTTTTT.

This chain connects TRBV27 to TRBJ2-3, with D perhaps TRBD1 (6 bases). The CDR3 sequence is 15 residues long. Germline CDR1 is MNHEY and CDR2 is SMNVEV (reference sequence). Trimming removed 3 bases from V and 2 bases from J, with 12 bases in between. CDR3 sequence reads: CASSFYRTDTDTQYF. The CDR3, as DNA: TGTGCCAGCAGTTTTTACCGGACAGACACAGATACGCAGTATTTT.

CDR3 sequence (DNA): TGTGCCAGCAGTTTATTGGGGGCTTGGGGCTACACCTTC. Translation gives CASSLLGAWGYTF. J is TRBJ1-2 and V is TRBV27; weak D call: TRBD1 (6 bases). CDR3 length: 13 amino acids. Germline lookup yields CDR1 MNHEY and CDR2 SMNVEV (reference sequence). Trimming took 1 base from V and 8 from J, leaving 11 bases between them.

The J gene is TRBJ2-7, the V gene TRBV18; 9 bases are shared with TRBD1. This CDR3 is 14 amino acids long. Per the germline V gene, CDR1 is KGHSH and CDR2 is LQKENI. The junction had 2 bases not matched to a gene; V was cut back by 5 bases and J by 0 bases. The CDR3 nucleotides are TGTGCCAGCTCAGGGGACAGGGACTCCTACGAGCAGTACTTC. The encoded protein is CASSGDRDSYEQYF.

The chain combines TRBV5-1 with TRBJ2-5; weak D call: TRBD1 (7 bases). V lost 4 bases and J lost 4, with 14 bases in between. The CDR3 contains 14 residues. Germline values: CDR1 SGHRS, CDR2 YFSETQ. The CDR3 region is CASSRDREVETQYF. Written as DNA, the CDR3 is TGCGCCAGCAGCAGAGACAGGGAGGTAGAGACCCAGTACTTC.

On this clone: A read error may account for a junction end that differs from germline. The gene calls are TRBV18 and TRBJ2-4; TRBD1 might be the D (5 bases). From germline, CDR1 is KGHSH and CDR2 LQKENI. This CDR3 has 17 residues. The CDR3 region has the DNA TGTGCCAGCTCACCGTGGACACCTAAGGCCGCCAAAACAGGTTTGGACTTC. It translates to CASSPWTPKAAKTGLDF. The entire variable domain, with the rest obtained from reference TRBV18 and TRBJ2-4, is as follows: NAGVMQNPRHLVRRRGQEARLRCSPMKGHSHVYWYRQLPEEGLKFMVYLQKENIIDESGMPKERFSAEFPKEGPSILRIQQVVRGDSAAYFCASSPWTPKAAKTGLDFGAGTRLSVL.

This clone was detected once. J is TRBJ2-3 and V is TRBV5-5; D might be TRBD2 (6 bases). V lost 2 bases, J lost 5 bases, and 15 bases lay in between. CDR1 SGHKS and CDR2 YYEKEE come from the germline V gene (reference sequence). The CDR3 sequence is 15 residues long. The DNA of the CDR3 is TGTGCCAGCAGCTTTAGAGTCGGGGGAGGAGATACGCAGTATTTT. Its protein product is CASSFRVGGGDTQYF.